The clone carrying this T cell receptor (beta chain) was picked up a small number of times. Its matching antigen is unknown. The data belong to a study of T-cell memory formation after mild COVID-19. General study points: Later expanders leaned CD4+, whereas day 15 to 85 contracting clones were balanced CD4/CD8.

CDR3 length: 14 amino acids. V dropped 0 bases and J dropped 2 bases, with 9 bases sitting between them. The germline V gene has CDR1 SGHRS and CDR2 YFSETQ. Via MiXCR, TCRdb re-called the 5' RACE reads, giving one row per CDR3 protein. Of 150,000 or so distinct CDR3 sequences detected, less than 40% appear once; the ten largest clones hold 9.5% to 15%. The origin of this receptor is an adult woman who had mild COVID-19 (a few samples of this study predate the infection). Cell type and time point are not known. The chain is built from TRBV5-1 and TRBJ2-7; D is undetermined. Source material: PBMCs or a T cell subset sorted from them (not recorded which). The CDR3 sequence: CASSLVAGTYEQYF. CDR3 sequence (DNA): TGCGCCAGCAGCTTGGTCGCTGGAACCTACGAGCAGTACTTC.